This entry features one T cell receptor beta chain sequence. What it recognizes is unknown. The data originate from a study of cytomegalovirus exposure and HLA in healthy donors. Overall study: The 110 or so validation repertoires were produced on the same platform as the roughly 700 repertoires of the first cohort. This was reported in a later analysis. General observations from the study: The study listed roughly 160 cytomegalovirus-associated TCR beta chains.

Separate from the 666-subject first cohort was the roughly 130-subject validation cohort, to which the donors belonged. Some clones are missing from TCRdb's copy, which holds only in-frame ones; the method was immunoSEQ multiplex PCR. This table holds 150,000 or so clones, about 87% found once. The source of this sequence is a woman aged 30 to 39 in good health and CMV-seropositive. Sequenced: PBMCs.

CDR3 in amino acids: CASSLAGSPSYEQYF. The CDR3, as DNA: TGTGCCAGCAGCTTAGCCGGGAGCCCTTCCTACGAGCAGTACTTC. The J gene is TRBJ2-7, the V gene TRBV7-2, with a weak D call TRBD2 (6 bases). The CDR3 runs 15 residues. Looked up from germline, CDR1 is SGHTA and CDR2 is FQGNSA. V was trimmed by 0 bases and J by 1 base, leaving 10 bases between them.